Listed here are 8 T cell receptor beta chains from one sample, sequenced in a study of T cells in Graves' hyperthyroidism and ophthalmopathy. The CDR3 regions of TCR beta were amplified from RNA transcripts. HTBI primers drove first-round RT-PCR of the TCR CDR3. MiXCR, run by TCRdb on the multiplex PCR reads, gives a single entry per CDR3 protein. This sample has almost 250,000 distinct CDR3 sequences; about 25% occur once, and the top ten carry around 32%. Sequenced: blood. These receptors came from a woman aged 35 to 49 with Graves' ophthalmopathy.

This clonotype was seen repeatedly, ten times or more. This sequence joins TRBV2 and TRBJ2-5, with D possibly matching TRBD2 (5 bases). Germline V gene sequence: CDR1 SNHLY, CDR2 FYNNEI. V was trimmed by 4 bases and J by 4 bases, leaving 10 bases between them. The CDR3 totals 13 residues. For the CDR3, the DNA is TGTGCCAGCAGTGCCTGGCGGGTAGAGACCCAGTACTTC. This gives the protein CASSAWRVETQYF.

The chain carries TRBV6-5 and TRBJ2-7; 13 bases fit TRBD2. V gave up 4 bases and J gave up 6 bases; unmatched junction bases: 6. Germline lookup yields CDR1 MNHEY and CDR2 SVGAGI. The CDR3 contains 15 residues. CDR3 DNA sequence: TGTGCCAGCAGTTTTCTACTAGCGGGAGGGTCCGAGCAGTACTTC. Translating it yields CASSFLLAGGSEQYF.

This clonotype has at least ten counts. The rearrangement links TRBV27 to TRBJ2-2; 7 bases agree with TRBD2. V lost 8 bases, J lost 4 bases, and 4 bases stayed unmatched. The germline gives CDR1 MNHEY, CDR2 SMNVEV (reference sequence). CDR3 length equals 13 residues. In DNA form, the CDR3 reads TGTGCCAGCCGTGCTAGCGGCACCGGGGAGCTGTTTTTT. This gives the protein CASRASGTGELFF.

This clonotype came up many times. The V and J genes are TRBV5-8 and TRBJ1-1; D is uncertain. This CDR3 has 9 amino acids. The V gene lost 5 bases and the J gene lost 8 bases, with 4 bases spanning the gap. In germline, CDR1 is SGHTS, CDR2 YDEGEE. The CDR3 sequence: CASSFEAFF. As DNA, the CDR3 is TGTGCCAGCAGTTTCGAAGCTTTCTTT.

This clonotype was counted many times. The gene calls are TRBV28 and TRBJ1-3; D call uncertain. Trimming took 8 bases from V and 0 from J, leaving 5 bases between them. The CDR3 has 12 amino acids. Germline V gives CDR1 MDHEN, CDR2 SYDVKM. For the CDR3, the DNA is TGTGCCAGCCCAGTCTCTGGAAACACCATATATTTT. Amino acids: CASPVSGNTIYF.

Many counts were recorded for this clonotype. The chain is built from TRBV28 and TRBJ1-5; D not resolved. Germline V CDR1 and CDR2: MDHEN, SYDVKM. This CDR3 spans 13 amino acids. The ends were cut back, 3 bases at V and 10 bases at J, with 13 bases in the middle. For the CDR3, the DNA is TGTGCCAGCAGTTTTGACGGCCCAGGACCCCAGCATTTT. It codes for CASSFDGPGPQHF.

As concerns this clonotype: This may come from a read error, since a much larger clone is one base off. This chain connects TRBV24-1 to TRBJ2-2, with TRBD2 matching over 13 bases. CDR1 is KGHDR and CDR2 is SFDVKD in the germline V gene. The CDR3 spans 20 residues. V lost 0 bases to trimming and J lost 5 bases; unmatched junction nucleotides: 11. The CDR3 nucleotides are TGTGCCACCAGTGATTTGGCCGGGACTAGCGGGATTAGGAAAACCGGGGAGCTGTTTTTT. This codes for CATSDLAGTSGIRKTGELFF.

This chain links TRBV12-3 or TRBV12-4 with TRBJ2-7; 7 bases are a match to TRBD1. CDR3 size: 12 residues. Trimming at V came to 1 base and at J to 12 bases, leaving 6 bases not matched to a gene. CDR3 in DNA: TGTGCCAGCAGTTTAGGGACAGGCATCCGGTACTTC. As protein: CASSLGTGIRYF.